These 29 T cell receptor beta chains share one sample of origin, sequenced in a study of T cell responses to AZD1222 COVID-19 vaccine. This table comes from immunoSEQ multiplex PCR, and its TCRdb copy is limited to in-frame clones, with some not included. This sample yields about 160,000 clones, of which around nine tenths are seen a single time; around 5.2% belongs to the top ten. The source was peripheral blood, collected on day 0 of AZD1222 vaccination. The origin of the receptors is an adult in good health.

A note on this clone: This same CDR3 is encoded by further DNA sequences in the sample. V is TRBV7-2 and J is TRBJ2-2; 7 bases agree with TRBD1. Germline V gives CDR1 SGHTA, CDR2 FQGNSA. This CDR3 has 14 residues. V shed 5 bases and J 5 bases; nucleotides not matched to a gene: 5. The CDR3 loop is CASSLSRGTGELFF. The DNA of the CDR3 is TGTGCCAGCAGCCTCAGCAGGGGGACCGGGGAGCTGTTTTTT. Full variable domain (rest looked up from reference TRBV7-2 and TRBJ2-2): GAGVSQSPSNKVTEKGKDVELRCDPISGHTALYWYRQSLGQGLEFLIYFQGNSAPDKSGLPSDRFSAERTGGSVSTLTIQRTQQEDSAVYLCASSLSRGTGELFFGEGSRLTVL.

The rearrangement links TRBV4-2 to TRBJ1-2, with D unclear. Per germline, CDR1 LGHNA and CDR2 YNFKEQ. The ends were cut back, 0 bases at V and 6 bases at J, with 14 bases in the middle. This CDR3 is built from 15 residues. CDR3 DNA sequence: TGTGCCAGCAGCCAAGATGGAAGGGTTTTCGATGGCTACACCTTC. It yields the protein CASSQDGRVFDGYTF.

This chain joins TRBV2 and TRBJ1-3; D not certain. Germline V lookup: CDR1 SNHLY, CDR2 FYNNEI. CDR3 length equals 16 residues. Trimming took off 3 bases at V and 0 bases at J, with 12 bases between the two ends. The CDR3 DNA reads as TGTGCCAGCAGTGAGGAGGGCTCCTTCTCTGGAAACACCATATATTTT. It specifies CASSEEGSFSGNTIYF.

The chain couples TRBV12-3 or TRBV12-4 to TRBJ1-6, with D unclear. V was trimmed by 6 bases and J by 6 bases, leaving 9 bases between them. This CDR3 is built from 13 residues. CDR3 loop: CASSPQTNSPLHF. CDR3 nucleotides: TGTGCCAGCAGCCCCCAAACTAATTCACCCCTCCACTTT.

The CDR3 region is CASSYHMAAGANTGELFF. The CDR3 DNA is TGTGCCAGCAGTTACCACATGGCCGCGGGAGCGAACACCGGGGAGCTGTTTTTT. V and J are TRBV6-2 or TRBV6-3 and TRBJ2-2; TRBD2 aligns across 7 bases. The ends lost 2 bases at V and 0 bases at J; junction bases unmatched: 9. The CDR3 totals 18 residues. Germline-derived CDR1 and CDR2 are MNHEY and SVGEGT.

A word on this clone: Other DNA sequences in the sample encode the same CDR3. The CDR3 DNA follows: TGTGCCAGCAGCTTGGGCACGAACACTGAAGCTTTCTTT. Translation gives CASSLGTNTEAFF. V and J are TRBV7-2 and TRBJ1-1; D not certain. The CDR3 is 13 amino acids. CDR1 is SGHTA and CDR2 is FQGNSA in the germline V gene. V was trimmed by 3 bases and J by 1 base, leaving 6 bases between them.

This clone appeared a few times. The V call is TRBV5-3, the J call TRBJ2-7; D is undetermined. TRBV5-3 is treated as an ORF (open reading frame) with a function not yet certain. The CDR3 extends over 15 amino acids. V shed 3 bases and J shed 0 bases, with 13 bases lying between them. CDR3 bases: TGTGCCAGAAGCTCACCGGTCGGCCTCTCCTACGAGCAGTACTTC. Residues: CARSSPVGLSYEQYF.

The chain links TRBV7-9 to TRBJ2-1; tentative D call: TRBD2 (6 bases). This CDR3 region has 18 residues. With 1 base removed from V and 6 bases from J, the gap between germline ends came to 22 bases. Germline V gene data show CDR1 as SEHNR and CDR2 as FQNEAQ (reference sequence). Here the CDR3 DNA reads TGTGCCAGCAGCTTAGACAGTCGGAGAAGGGCGGGGTCCAATGAGCAGTTCTTC. It yields the protein CASSLDSRRRAGSNEQFF.

This clone has only one observation. This rearrangement joins TRBV5-6 to TRBJ2-2; D perhaps matches TRBD1 (6 bases). Germline CDR1 reads SGHDT; CDR2 reads YYEEEE. V was pared by 3 bases and J by 5 bases, with 14 bases between. The CDR3 sequence is 15 residues long. CDR3 nucleotides: TGTGCCAGCAGCTGGGAAAACAGGGAGACCGGGGAGCTGTTTTTT. Translation gives CASSWENRETGELFF.

This sequence joins TRBV6-2 or TRBV6-3 and TRBJ1-5, with no clear D. With 4 bases removed from V and 7 bases from J, the gap between germline ends came to 14 bases. CDR1 and CDR2 (germline): MNHEY, SVGEGT. This CDR3 has 14 residues. Here the CDR3 DNA reads TGTGCCAGCAGTTTCGGCCCGGAAAGACAGCCCCAGCATTTT. It yields the protein CASSFGPERQPQHF.

The rearrangement joins TRBV10-3 to TRBJ1-3; unclear D gene. The CDR3 runs to 14 residues. Germline assignment: CDR1 ENHRY and CDR2 SYGVKD. V dropped 8 bases and J dropped 1 base, with 12 bases sitting between them. The CDR3 protein is CAISDQRSGNTIYF. The DNA for the CDR3 is TGTGCCATCTCAGACCAAAGATCTGGAAACACCATATATTTT.

The chain couples TRBV5-1 to TRBJ1-4, with TRBD1 identical over 9 bases. CDR3 size: 15 residues. With V trimmed by 3 bases and J by 7 bases, 7 bases remained unmatched. Germline V gene sequence: CDR1 SGHRS, CDR2 YFSETQ. The DNA for the CDR3 is TGCGCCAGCAGCTCCGGGGACAGGGATGCTGAAAAACTGTTTTTT. It encodes CASSSGDRDAEKLFF.

The rearrangement uses TRBV30 and TRBJ1-6, with D maybe TRBD1 (6 bases). This CDR3 contains 14 residues. Germline V lookup: CDR1 GTSNPN, CDR2 SVGIG (reference sequence). The V and J ends lost 1 base and 6 bases respectively, with 10 bases between them. The CDR3 coding sequence is TGTGCCTGGAGTGGGTGGGGGCTTAATTCACCCCTCCACTTT. It specifies CAWSGWGLNSPLHF.

The rearrangement uses TRBV9 and TRBJ2-3, with 7 bases that match TRBD2. Per germline, CDR1 SGDLS and CDR2 YYNGEE. The J segment lost 6 bases and the V segment lost 0 bases, leaving 7 bases of the junction unmatched. The CDR3 covers 15 residues. In nucleotides, the CDR3 is TGTGCCAGCAGCGTAGGGACTAGTCCCGAGGATACGCAGTATTTT. Translated: CASSVGTSPEDTQYF.

This clone was picked up one time. The rearrangement links TRBV25-1 to TRBJ2-4; D perhaps matches TRBD2 (6 bases). The CDR3 totals 15 residues. Germline CDR1 MGHDK, CDR2 SYGVNS. V was trimmed by 4 bases and J by 3 bases, leaving 13 bases between them. DNA of the CDR3: TGTGCCAGCAGTGGGCGGGGCGCGGGCAAAAACATTCAGTACTTC. Encoded protein: CASSGRGAGKNIQYF.

J is TRBJ2-3 and V is TRBV21-1; the table's D call of TRBD2 was not tested on the DNA. TRBV21-1 represents a pseudogene. The CDR3 spans 19 residues. The CDR3 coding sequence is TGTGCCAGCAGCAAAGCGCGACTAGCGGGGGTCTTCATCACAGATACGCAGTATTTT. Protein: CASSKARLAGVFITDTQYF.

In DNA form, the CDR3 reads TGTGCCAGCAGTCCGGGACAGGGATTATACTACGAGCAGTACTTC. This codes for CASSPGQGLYYEQYF. The chain carries TRBV28 and TRBJ2-7; 9 bases map to TRBD1. This CDR3 spans 15 amino acids. V shed 5 bases and J 3 bases; nucleotides not matched to a gene: 8. CDR1 is MDHEN, CDR2 SYDVKM, per germline.

V is TRBV27 and J is TRBJ2-1; 12 nucleotides agree with TRBD2. The CDR3 runs 19 residues. Germline lookup yields CDR1 MNHEY and CDR2 SMNVEV (reference sequence). V lost 0 bases, J lost 0 bases, and 6 bases stayed unmatched. The CDR3 sequence: CASSLSTGLAGYSYNEQFF. The CDR3 bases are TGTGCCAGCAGTTTATCGACTGGACTAGCGGGGTACTCCTACAATGAGCAGTTCTTC.

The rearrangement joins TRBV15 to TRBJ2-2; 10 bases map to TRBD1. The trim removed 2 bases at V and 6 bases at J, leaving 6 bases unmatched. The CDR3 length is 16 residues. Germline V gene sequence: CDR1 LNHNV, CDR2 YYDKDF (reference sequence). The CDR3 DNA reads as TGTGCCACCAGCAGATCCGGGACAGGGGTTGCCGGGGAGCTGTTTTTT. It specifies CATSRSGTGVAGELFF.

V gene TRBV30 combines with J gene TRBJ1-3; tentatively, D is TRBD1 (6 bases). This CDR3 is 14 amino acids long. Germline loops: CDR1 GTSNPN, CDR2 SVGIG (reference sequence). Trimming took 4 bases from V and 5 from J, leaving 15 bases between them. CDR3 region: CAWNSPGTRNTIYF. The CDR3 DNA reads TGTGCCTGGAATTCTCCCGGGACAAGAAACACCATATATTTT. The full variable domain, its missing parts supplied by reference TRBV30 and TRBJ1-3, is SQTIHQWPATLVQPVGSPLSLECTVEGTSNPNLYWYRQAAGRGLQLLFYSVGIGQISSEVPQNLSASRPQDRQFILSSKKLLLSDSGFYLCAWNSPGTRNTIYFGEGSWLTVV.

The chain joins TRBV7-2 to TRBJ2-7, with a tentative D call TRBD1 (6 bases). CDR1 is SGHTA, CDR2 FQGNSA, per germline. With 3 bases removed from V and 6 bases from J, the gap between germline ends came to 24 bases. The CDR3 is 17 amino acids. CDR3 sequence (DNA): TGTGCCAGCAGCTTCATCTTTCTAGGGACAATCCCCAGCGAGCAGTACTTC. It encodes CASSFIFLGTIPSEQYF.

The rearrangement joins TRBV28 to TRBJ1-4; 8 positions agree with TRBD1. Germline V gene sequence: CDR1 MDHEN, CDR2 SYDVKM. J was trimmed by 7 bases and V by 5 bases; bases with no gene match: 12. The CDR3 runs 16 residues. In DNA, the CDR3 is TGTGCCAGCAGTCTCCAGGGGGCGGGGGATGCTGAAAAACTGTTTTTT. Residues: CASSLQGAGDAEKLFF.

This sequence joins TRBV10-3 and TRBJ2-7; 7 bases line up with TRBD2. Germline V gene data show CDR1 as ENHRY and CDR2 as SYGVKD. With 0 bases clipped from V and 5 bases from J, the junction kept 16 bases outside the gene matches. This CDR3 contains 18 residues. Here the CDR3 DNA reads TGTGCCATCAGTGAGTCGTGGGGCGGGGGTCGGTCTCAGAACGAGCAGTACTTC. Its translation is CAISESWGGGRSQNEQYF.

V and J are TRBV10-3 and TRBJ2-7, with D perhaps assigned TRBD1 or TRBD2 (6 bases each). This CDR3 comprises 14 residues. Germline V gene data show CDR1 as ENHRY and CDR2 as SYGVKD. The V end lost 0 bases, the J end lost 3 bases, and 9 bases lay between the germline ends. CDR3 in amino acids: CAISESGGNYEQYF. In DNA form, the CDR3 reads TGTGCCATCAGTGAGTCGGGGGGCAACTACGAGCAGTACTTC.

The chain combines TRBV18 with TRBJ1-1; D remains ambiguous. V was clipped by 3 bases and J by 11 bases, with 16 bases between them. Per germline, CDR1 KGHSH and CDR2 LQKENI. The CDR3 is 13 residues long. CDR3 region: CASSPETGKSAFF. In DNA form, the CDR3 reads TGTGCCAGCTCACCCGAAACGGGGAAATCGGCTTTCTTT. Complete variable domain (other parts from reference TRBV18 and TRBJ1-1): NAGVMQNPRHLVRRRGQEARLRCSPMKGHSHVYWYRQLPEEGLKFMVYLQKENIIDESGMPKERFSAEFPKEGPSILRIQQVVRGDSAAYFCASSPETGKSAFFGQGTRLTVV.

The chain carries TRBV19 and TRBJ1-5, with TRBD1 as a possible D gene (6 bases). This CDR3 is built from 13 residues. The germline V gene encodes CDR1 LNHDA and CDR2 SQIVND (reference sequence). The germline V and J ends were trimmed by 8 bases and 4 bases, with 12 bases remaining between them. The CDR3 region is CASRGQLNQPQHF. CDR3 nucleotide sequence: TGTGCCAGTCGTGGACAGCTAAATCAGCCCCAGCATTTT. Combining the CDR3 with reference TRBV19 and TRBJ1-5 gives the whole variable domain DGGITQSPKYLFRKEGQNVTLSCEQNLNHDAMYWYRQDPGQGLRLIYYSQIVNDFQKGDIAEGYSVSREKKESFPLTVTSAQKNPTAFYLCASRGQLNQPQHFGDGTRLSIL.

The chain uses TRBV5-1 and TRBJ2-4, with TRBD1 identical over 7 bases. From germline, CDR1 is SGHRS and CDR2 YFSETQ. V trimming: 2 bases; J trimming: 5 bases; junction bases outside the gene matches: 1. The CDR3 sequence is 13 residues long. The CDR3 loop reads CASSFTGENIQYF. For the CDR3, the DNA is TGCGCCAGCAGCTTTACAGGGGAAAACATTCAGTACTTC.

The chain is built from TRBV6-5 and TRBJ2-2, with D perhaps matching TRBD2 (6 bases). Trimming removed 2 bases from V and 0 bases from J, with 7 bases in between. The CDR3 loop spans 15 amino acids. The germline CDR1 and CDR2 sequences are MNHEY and SVGAGI. CDR3 protein: CASSYGRSNTGELFF. Written as DNA, the CDR3 is TGTGCCAGCAGTTACGGGAGGTCGAACACCGGGGAGCTGTTTTTT.

The chain joins TRBV28 to TRBJ2-7; 9 nucleotides agree with TRBD1. Germline V gene lookup returns CDR1 MDHEN and CDR2 SYDVKM. Trimming at V came to 4 bases and at J to 2 bases, leaving 6 bases not matched to a gene. CDR3 length: 15 residues. CDR3 loop: CASSSPGQGTYEQYF. CDR3 nucleotides: TGTGCCAGCAGTTCCCCGGGACAGGGCACCTACGAGCAGTACTTC. The variable domain in full, completed from reference TRBV28 and TRBJ2-7, reads DVKVTQSSRYLVKRTGEKVFLECVQDMDHENMFWYRQDPGLGLRLIYFSYDVKMKEKGDIPEGYSVSREKKERFSLILESASTNQTSMYLCASSSPGQGTYEQYFGPGTRLTVT.